The 19 T cell receptor beta chains below all came from one sample that was sequenced in a study of brain T cells in children with intractable seizures. Produced via immunoSEQ multiplex PCR; TCRdb's table is partial and in-frame only. The data show tens of thousands of clones, around 94% seen once. The sample consisted of peripheral blood, taken at surgery. The receptors here all came from a boy between 10 and 17 years old with focal cortical dysplasia and intractable seizures.

The J gene is TRBJ2-2, the V gene TRBV7-3; D is uncertain. The CDR3 totals 13 residues. Germline CDR1 is SGHTA and CDR2 is FQGTGA. V was cut by 5 bases and J by 0 bases, with 4 bases left in between. This CDR3 reads CASSTTNTGELFF. The CDR3 DNA is TGTGCCAGCAGCACCACGAACACCGGGGAGCTGTTTTTT. Variable domain in full (rest from reference TRBV7-3 and TRBJ2-2): GAGVSQTPSNKVTEKGKYVELRCDPISGHTALYWYRQSLGQGPEFLIYFQGTGAADDSGLPNDRFFAVRPEGSVSTLKIQRTERGDSAVYLCASSTTNTGELFFGEGSRLTVL.

This clone was detected only once. V is TRBV3-1 (or the pseudogene TRBV3-2) and J is TRBJ1-3, with no clear D. This CDR3 comprises 14 residues. Trimming removed 4 bases from V and 3 bases from J, with 10 bases in between. Germline V gives CDR1 LGHDT, CDR2 YNNKEL (reference sequence). This CDR3 is CASSPLPSGNTIYF. CDR3 DNA sequence: TGTGCCAGCAGCCCCCTCCCCAGTGGAAACACCATATATTTT.

The V and J genes are TRBV9 and TRBJ2-1; D is perhaps TRBD2 (6 bases). Trimming cost V 3 bases and J 0 bases, with 10 bases left between them. Germline CDR1 SGDLS, CDR2 YYNGEE. This CDR3 has 15 amino acids. The CDR3 here is CASSDSGSSYNEQFF. The CDR3 coding sequence is TGTGCCAGCAGCGATAGCGGAAGCTCCTACAATGAGCAGTTCTTC. Drawing the rest from reference TRBV9 and TRBJ2-1, the complete variable domain is DSGVTQTPKHLITATGQRVTLRCSPRSGDLSVYWYQQSLDQGLQFLIQYYNGEERAKGNILERFSAQQFPDLHSELNLSSLELGDSALYFCASSDSGSSYNEQFFGPGTRLTVL.

V and J are TRBV29-1 and TRBJ1-2, with 8 nucleotides matching TRBD1. Trimming took 7 bases from V and 6 from J; bases not matched to a gene: 4. Germline V lookup: CDR1 SQVTM, CDR2 ANQGSEA. The CDR3 length is 11 residues. This CDR3 is CSGGQGDGYTF. Here the CDR3 DNA reads TGCAGCGGCGGACAGGGAGATGGCTACACCTTC. The variable domain in full, with the rest retrieved from reference TRBV29-1 and TRBJ1-2, is SAVISQKPSRDICQRGTSLTIQCQVDSQVTMMFWYRQQPGQSLTLIATANQGSEATYESGFVIDKFPISRPNLTFSTLTVSNMSPEDSSIYLCSGGQGDGYTFGSGTRLTVV.

This clone was found a few times. The CDR3 loop is CASSSGLGGYTF. The CDR3 DNA reads as TGCGCCAGCAGCTCGGGGTTAGGAGGCTACACCTTC. V and J are TRBV5-1 and TRBJ1-2, with D unclear. This CDR3 comprises 12 residues. Trimming took 3 bases from V and 8 from J, leaving 11 bases between them. Germline V gene data show CDR1 as SGHRS and CDR2 as YFSETQ.

This clone was observed a single time. The V call is TRBV3-1 (or the pseudogene TRBV3-2), the J call TRBJ1-1, with a possible D match to TRBD1 (5 bases). The germline CDR1 and CDR2 sequences are LGHDT and YNNKEL (reference sequence). This CDR3 spans 15 amino acids. The V gene lost 4 bases and the J gene lost 5 bases, with 17 bases spanning the gap. CDR3 DNA sequence: TGTGCCAGCAGCCCCCGAGGCGAGGGACGGACTGAAGCTTTCTTT. This sequence encodes CASSPRGEGRTEAFF.

The rearrangement uses TRBV7-9 and TRBJ2-1, with D unresolved. Germline values: CDR1 SEHNR, CDR2 FQNEAQ (reference sequence). Trimming pared 6 bases from V and 9 bases from J, leaving 15 bases between. This CDR3 is built from 13 residues. The DNA of the CDR3 is TGTGCCAGCAGTCAATTCGGAGTGGGTGAGCAGTTCTTC. It codes for CASSQFGVGEQFF.

This clone appeared once. The V gene is TRBV10-1, the J gene TRBJ2-4; 7 positions agree with TRBD2. The V gene's germline CDR1 is WNHNN and CDR2 SYGVQD (reference sequence). The CDR3 is made up of 14 amino acids. V was clipped by 8 bases and J by 8 bases; unmatched bases: 12. CDR3 region: CASSGGGTRDIQYF. Here the CDR3 DNA reads TGCGCCAGCTCAGGCGGGGGAACGAGGGACATTCAGTACTTC.

V gene TRBV28 combines with J gene TRBJ1-5; D gene uncertain. Trimming removed 7 bases from V and 7 bases from J, with 11 bases in between. Germline CDR1 is MDHEN and CDR2 is SYDVKM. CDR3 size: 12 residues. CDR3 nucleotides: TGTGCCAGCACGGAGGTAAACCAGCCCCAGCATTTT. Translated: CASTEVNQPQHF.

The rearrangement joins TRBV5-1 to TRBJ2-7; TRBD1 or TRBD2 may be the D gene (5 bases each). V was trimmed by 7 bases and J by 0 bases, leaving 17 bases between them. The CDR3 spans 15 residues. Germline values: CDR1 SGHRS, CDR2 YFSETQ. CDR3 nucleotide sequence: TGCGCCAGCTTTCCCGGGACGGAATTCTCCTACGAGCAGTACTTC. Translating it yields CASFPGTEFSYEQYF.

V is TRBV28 and J is TRBJ2-7; no reliable D call. Germline loops: CDR1 MDHEN, CDR2 SYDVKM. Trimming removed 2 bases from V and 6 bases from J, with 5 bases in between. The CDR3 has 11 residues. The CDR3 sequence is CASSLGGEQYF. CDR3 in DNA: TGTGCCAGCAGTTTAGGTGGCGAGCAGTACTTC.

This rearrangement joins TRBV29-1 to TRBJ1-1; maybe TRBD1 (6 bases). The CDR3 runs to 13 residues. Trimming pared 4 bases from V and 3 bases from J, leaving 12 bases between. Looked up from germline, CDR1 is SQVTM and CDR2 is ANQGSEA. CDR3 in DNA: TGCAGCGTTGTTGACAGGAAATACACTGAAGCTTTCTTT. Translated: CSVVDRKYTEAFF.

The chain links TRBV5-6 to TRBJ2-5, with 10 positions matching TRBD1. The CDR3 covers 15 residues. V gave up 2 bases and J gave up 5 bases; unmatched junction bases: 6. Germline CDR1 SGHDT, CDR2 YYEEEE. The chain's CDR3 is CASSFPGQGQETQYF. In nucleotides, the CDR3 is TGTGCCAGCAGCTTTCCGGGACAGGGGCAGGAGACCCAGTACTTC.

The V call is TRBV19, the J call TRBJ2-4; perhaps TRBD1 as D (5 bases). V lost 7 bases to trimming and J lost 0 bases, with 13 bases between them. This CDR3 comprises 15 residues. Germline V lookup: CDR1 LNHDA, CDR2 SQIVND (reference sequence). The CDR3 spells CASTTAGLAKNIQYF. DNA of the CDR3: TGTGCCAGTACCACCGCAGGGTTAGCCAAAAACATTCAGTACTTC. The entire variable domain, with the rest obtained from reference TRBV19 and TRBJ2-4, is as follows: DGGITQSPKYLFRKEGQNVTLSCEQNLNHDAMYWYRQDPGQGLRLIYYSQIVNDFQKGDIAEGYSVSREKKESFPLTVTSAQKNPTAFYLCASTTAGLAKNIQYFGAGTRLSVL.

The V gene is TRBV9, the J gene TRBJ1-5; unclear D gene. From germline, CDR1 is SGDLS and CDR2 YYNGEE. Trimming left V 9 bases short and J 0 bases short, with 25 bases between. The CDR3 has 18 amino acids. This CDR3 is CAIKPGGGTPYSNQPQHF. The CDR3 nucleotides are TGTGCCATCAAACCGGGAGGAGGAACGCCTTATAGCAATCAGCCCCAGCATTTT.

This chain uses TRBV6-5 with TRBJ1-1, with no clear D. The V gene lost 0 bases and the J gene lost 7 bases, with 3 bases spanning the gap. CDR1 and CDR2 (germline): MNHEY, SVGAGI. This CDR3 has 11 amino acids. CDR3: CASSYSGEAFF. CDR3 nucleotide sequence: TGTGCCAGCAGTTACTCGGGTGAAGCTTTCTTT.

V and J are TRBV6-1 and TRBJ2-7; 9 nucleotides line up with TRBD1. Looked up from germline, CDR1 is MNHNS and CDR2 is SASEGT. The CDR3 is 13 residues long. The trim removed 1 base at V and 8 bases at J, leaving 3 bases unmatched. The CDR3 DNA sequence: TGTGCCAGCAGTGAAGGAGGGACAGGGAAGCAGTACGTC. This sequence encodes CASSEGGTGKQYV.

The chain links TRBV2 to TRBJ1-5, with D maybe TRBD1 (6 bases). This CDR3 contains 15 residues. Germline CDR1 and CDR2: SNHLY and FYNNEI. Trimming cost V 6 bases and J 5 bases, with 17 bases left between them. The CDR3 is CASSPQGRGDQPQHF. CDR3 coding DNA: TGTGCCAGCAGCCCACAGGGACGGGGCGATCAGCCCCAGCATTTT. Together with reference TRBV2 and TRBJ1-5, the CDR3 gives the full variable domain: EPEVTQTPSHQVTQMGQEVILRCVPISNHLYFYWYRQILGQKVEFLVSFYNNEISEKSEIFDDQFSVERPDGSNFTLKIRSTKLEDSAMYFCASSPQGRGDQPQHFGDGTRLSIL.

The chain uses TRBV9 and TRBJ2-3; D is possibly TRBD2 (7 bases). The CDR3 runs to 13 residues. Germline assignment: CDR1 SGDLS and CDR2 YYNGEE. Trimming shortened V by 7 bases and J by 4 bases, and 13 bases separated the two germline ends. The CDR3 nucleotides are TGTGCCAGCGGGAAGGGGGGGTCAGATACGCAGTATTTT. Its protein product is CASGKGGSDTQYF.